The clone carrying this T cell receptor (beta chain) came up many times. Its target is unknown. This sample is drawn from a study of metastatic and nonmetastatic thyroid tumors. The wider study: The authors compared repertoires across blood and tumor or nodule tissue from malignant and benign thyroid patients. Findings and caveats of the study: When malignant thyroid tumors were compared with benign nodules, TCR beta diversity was reportedly significantly higher in the malignant tumors. This held in both blood and tumor samples.

In the study's own analysis: CDR3 was compared across clinicopathological groups, and the resulting differences were used to build a distant-metastasis classifier for papillary thyroid cancer. TCRdb redid the clone calls on the PCR reads using MiXCR. Here the V and J calls rest on TCRdb's processing, not on the authors' analysis. This table has under 35,000 clones, about a sixth appearing once. Until they underwent thyroid surgery, no patient had received any treatment. Germline V CDR1 and CDR2: PRHDT, FYEKMQ (reference sequence). The CDR3 is 19 residues long. J lost 1 base, V lost 5 bases, and 15 bases had no gene match.

This sequence joins TRBV13 and TRBJ2-1, with 9 nucleotides matching TRBD2. Sequences were obtained from blood. The clonotype comes from a female donor with papillary thyroid cancer or a benign thyroid nodule (not recorded which). Some clones in this sample may be carry-over from other donors' samples. The CDR3 sequence is CASSRSPISGSWSYNEQFF. As DNA, the CDR3 is TGTGCCAGCAGCCGGAGCCCAATTAGCGGGAGTTGGTCCTACAATGAGCAGTTCTTC. The whole variable domain, remainder taken from reference TRBV13 and TRBJ2-1, is AAGVIQSPRHLIKEKRETATLKCYPIPRHDTVYWYQQGPGQDPQFLISFYEKMQSDKGSIPDRFSAQQFSDYHSELNMSSLELGDSALYFCASSRSPISGSWSYNEQFFGPGTRLTVL.